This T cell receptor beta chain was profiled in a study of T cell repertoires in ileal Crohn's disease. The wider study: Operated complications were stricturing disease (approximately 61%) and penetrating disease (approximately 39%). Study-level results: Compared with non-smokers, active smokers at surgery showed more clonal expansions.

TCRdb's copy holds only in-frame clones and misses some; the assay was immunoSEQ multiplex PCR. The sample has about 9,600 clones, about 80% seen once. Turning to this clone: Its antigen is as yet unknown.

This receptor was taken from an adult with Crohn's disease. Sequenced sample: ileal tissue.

This CDR3 is CASSPPAGSYVDEQYF. The CDR3 nucleotides are TGTGCCAGCTCACCCCCAGCGGGCTCTTACGTCGACGAGCAGTACTTC. The chain recombines TRBV18 with TRBJ2-7; D is possibly TRBD2 (6 bases). V lost 3 bases to trimming and J lost 5 bases, with 20 bases between them. Germline CDR1 reads KGHSH; CDR2 reads LQKENI. This CDR3 contains 16 residues.